The text below deals with one TCR beta chain. The target of this receptor is not known. No per-base quality is available; no much larger clone lies one base away. The record originates from a study of blood T cell repertoires in COVID-19 (dated by TCRdb to 2019 to 2021). With respect to the entire study: The collaborator samples originated in the United States, Italy and Spain and spanned the acute and convalescent phases of COVID-19. The material from the prospective study consisted of cDNA or gDNA derived from T cells, B-cell-depleted T cells, or PBMCs. Subjects who had been exposed to COVID-19, were actively infected with it, or had recovered from it provided the deeply sampled blood TCRbeta repertoires that made up the dataset. The repertoires were released in a freely available public database meant as a resource for research on the immune response to SARS-CoV-2. The samples were drawn from two sources: the first 160 participants of the ongoing ImmuneRACE study, and 1,254 subjects contributed by 6 global collaborators. The sample metadata nearly always contained a de-identified subject ID, COVID-19 status, age in years and sex. Where available, HLA class I and class II types were obtained from metadata supplied by the sample provider rather than from assay-based typing. Beyond this particular receptor, the publication reports: How much clinical and demographic metadata was included differed by source and by participant, and the metadata was provided uncurated.

TCRbeta CDR3 regions were amplified from genomic DNA using the immunoSEQ Assay, a bias-controlled multiplex PCR. The authors processed their data as follows. Within the assay, amplification of reference gene primers was used to estimate how many nucleated cells each sample contained. To quantify the absolute abundance of each unique TCRbeta CDR3 rearrangement, sequence reads were collapsed and filtered. For each sample, productive Simpson clonality was calculated as the square root of Simpson's diversity index across productive rearrangements. The table comes from immuneACCESS by way of TCRdb, which keeps in-frame sequences with V and J called. Part of the clones is missing from these tables; in studies checked, under half for an unresolved V gene and the rest for unknown reasons. V, J and clone size are those of that table, while D and trimming were read from the DNA. In this sample the table shows more than 85,000 clones, roughly 79% of which occur a single time. Roughly 9.4% of the sample is in the top ten clones.

Collaborating institutions collected whole blood in K2EDTA tubes following their own protocols. For TCRbeta analysis, collaborators shipped samples as frozen whole blood, isolated PBMCs, or DNA extracted from either of those sample types. V lost 3 bases and J lost 5 bases, and the count of bases not matched to a germline gene is 6. As encoded in the germline V gene, CDR1 is SGHDN while CDR2 is FVKESK. The CDR3 covers 14 residues, taking in both the cysteine and the phenylalanine. Left in the record is the CDR3 DNA by itself, 42 bases read in frame from the first base. Recombination linked TRBV14 to TRBJ2-5; TRBD2 matches 7 bases in the middle. Specimen: peripheral blood. This receptor was identified in a woman between 65 and 79 years old with acute or convalescent COVID-19. The CDR3 sequence is CASSHGLGYETQYF. The DNA sequence is TGTGCCAGCAGCCACGGACTAGGATATGAGACCCAGTACTTC. The CDR3 plus the reference TRBV14 and TRBJ2-5 genes for the other parts give the full variable domain: EAGVTQFPSHSVIEKGQTVTLRCDPISGHDNLYWYRRVMGKEIKFLLHFVKESKQDESGMPNNRFLAERTGGTYSTLKVQPAELEDSGVYFCASSHGLGYETQYFGPGTRLLVL.